These 8 T cell receptor beta chains came from one sample sequenced in a study of T cell responses to AZD1222 COVID-19 vaccine (dated by TCRdb to the early 2020s). Sample time point, as interpreted from the label and publication: baseline before first vaccination. The library was generated by the immunoSEQ multiplex PCR assay. TCRdb retrieved this table from immuneACCESS and kept in-frame rearrangements only. Not all clones are present; in checked studies, unresolved V genes account for under half, and no reason is known for the remainder. Here the sample has approximately 110,000 clones; under 90% occur a single time. The ten biggest clones cover more than 6.5% of the sample. The sample was peripheral blood, taken on day 0 of AZD1222 vaccination. The receptor set was obtained from an adult in good health.

The rearrangement links TRBV6-5 to TRBJ2-2, with 9 nucleotides matching TRBD1. Germline V gene lookup returns CDR1 MNHEY and CDR2 SVGAGI. CDR3 length: 15 residues. J was trimmed by 4 bases and V by 6 bases; bases with no gene match: 6. The CDR3 nucleotides are TGTGCCAGCAGGACAGGGGGTTCGGTCACCGGGGAGCTGTTTTTT. Translation: CASRTGGSVTGELFF.

DNA for the CDR3: TGTGCCAGCAGCTTAGGGACCCTCACTGGAAACACCATATATTTT. It translates to CASSLGTLTGNTIYF. The chain couples TRBV7-9 to TRBJ1-3; D remains unclear. The CDR3 totals 15 residues. Germline CDR1 is SEHNR and CDR2 is FQNEAQ (reference sequence). With 1 base removed from V and 2 bases from J, the gap between germline ends came to 9 bases.

The chain combines TRBV6-4 with TRBJ1-1; the D is unclear. This CDR3 is 16 amino acids long. Germline V lookup: CDR1 MRHNA, CDR2 SNTAGT. Deletions cut 5 bases from V and 4 bases from J, with 20 bases between. This CDR3 is CASSIQYGLVGTEAFF. In nucleotides, the CDR3 is TGTGCCAGCAGTATACAGTACGGATTGGTTGGCACTGAAGCTTTCTTT.

The rearrangement joins TRBV29-1 to TRBJ2-3, with 9 bases fitting TRBD2. CDR1 and CDR2 from the germline V gene are SQVTM and ANQGSEA. The CDR3 runs 14 residues. J was trimmed by 6 bases and V by 7 bases; bases with no gene match: 11. CDR3 sequence (DNA): TGCAGCGCAGGGACTAGCCCTTTCGGGGATACGCAGTATTTT. This codes for CSAGTSPFGDTQYF.

This chain links TRBV3-1 (or the pseudogene TRBV3-2) with TRBJ2-3; 14 bases agree with TRBD2. The CDR3 contains 16 residues. The J segment lost 3 bases and the V segment lost 5 bases, leaving 4 bases of the junction unmatched. Looked up from germline, CDR1 is LGHDT and CDR2 is YNNKEL (reference sequence). The DNA for the CDR3 is TGTGCCAGCAGCATGAGACTAGCGGGAGGGACAGATACGCAGTATTTT. It codes for CASSMRLAGGTDTQYF.

This clone has only one observation. The chain carries TRBV6-5 and TRBJ2-1; TRBD2 might be the D (5 bases). V lost 2 bases, J lost 7 bases, and 12 bases lay in between. This CDR3 is 14 amino acids long. The germline CDR1 and CDR2 sequences are MNHEY and SVGAGI. The CDR3 sequence: CASSYDYFSNEQFF. CDR3 coding DNA: TGTGCCAGCAGTTACGACTACTTTTCAAATGAGCAGTTCTTC.

The chain has TRBV9 and TRBJ2-2, with TRBD2 as a possible D gene (6 bases). Germline V gene data show CDR1 as SGDLS and CDR2 as YYNGEE. The CDR3 is 15 residues long. V was cut by 3 bases and J by 3 bases, with 12 bases left in between. In DNA, the CDR3 is TGTGCCAGCAGCGCGGGGAGGCTTGACACCGGGGAGCTGTTTTTT. It yields the protein CASSAGRLDTGELFF.

The V and J genes are TRBV9 and TRBJ1-4; 9 nucleotides match TRBD1. This CDR3 is 17 amino acids long. Germline V CDR1 and CDR2: SGDLS, YYNGEE. The V segment lost 7 bases and the J segment 2 bases; nucleotides outside the gene matches: 12. The CDR3 bases are TGTGCCAGCGGCCTGACAGGGGGGTACCCGACTAATGAAAAACTGTTTTTT. Protein sequence: CASGLTGGYPTNEKLFF.